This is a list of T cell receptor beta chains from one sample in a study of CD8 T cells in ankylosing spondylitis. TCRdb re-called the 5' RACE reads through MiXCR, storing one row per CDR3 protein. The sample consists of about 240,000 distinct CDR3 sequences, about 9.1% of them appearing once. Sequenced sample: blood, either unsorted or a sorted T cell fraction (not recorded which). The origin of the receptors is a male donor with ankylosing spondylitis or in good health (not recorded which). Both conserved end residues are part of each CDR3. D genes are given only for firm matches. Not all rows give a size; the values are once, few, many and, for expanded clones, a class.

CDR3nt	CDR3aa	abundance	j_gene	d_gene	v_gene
TGTGCCAGCAGCAACCGACAGGAGCGCACCGGGGAGCTGTTTTTT	CASSNRQERTGELFF	few	TRBJ2-2	-	TRBV5-4
TGTGCCAGCAGTTTAGACGTGGGATCACCCCTCCACTTT	CASSLDVGSPLHF	many	TRBJ1-6	-	TRBV12-3/TRBV12-4
TGCGCCAGCAGCGAAAACAGGGCCGCCGGTCGCCATCAGCCCCAGCATTTT	CASSENRAAGRHQPQHF	many	TRBJ1-5	-	TRBV5-1
TGTGCCAGCAGCGACCGGACAGGGGGTAATCAGCCCCAGCATTTT	CASSDRTGGNQPQHF	many	TRBJ1-5	TRBD1	TRBV2
TGTGCCAGCACACAGGGGATCCCCACCGGGGAGCTGTTTTTT	CASTQGIPTGELFF	many	TRBJ2-2	TRBD1	TRBV12-3/TRBV12-4
TGTGCCAGCAGCCAGGGCAATCGGGGCTACACCTTC	CASSQGNRGYTF	-	TRBJ1-2	-	TRBV4-2
TGTGCCAGCACCCAGGAGGGTCCGCAGTATTTT	CASTQEGPQYF	many	TRBJ2-3	-	TRBV12-3/TRBV12-4
TGTGCCAGCACCTTAGCGCTCGTGAACACTGAAGCTTTCTTT	CASTLALVNTEAFF	-	TRBJ1-1	-	TRBV7-8
TGTGCCAGCAGCCCACTACCGGGACAGGGAGGTGAAAAACTGTTTTTT	CASSPLPGQGGEKLFF	many	TRBJ1-4	-	TRBV21-1
TGCGCCAGCAGAGACGGTTTCATGAACACTGAAGCTTTCTTT	CASRDGFMNTEAFF	many	TRBJ1-1	-	TRBV5-1
TGTGCCAGCAGCCTGGACAGCTCTGGAAACACCATATATTTT	CASSLDSSGNTIYF	many	TRBJ1-3	-	TRBV6-1